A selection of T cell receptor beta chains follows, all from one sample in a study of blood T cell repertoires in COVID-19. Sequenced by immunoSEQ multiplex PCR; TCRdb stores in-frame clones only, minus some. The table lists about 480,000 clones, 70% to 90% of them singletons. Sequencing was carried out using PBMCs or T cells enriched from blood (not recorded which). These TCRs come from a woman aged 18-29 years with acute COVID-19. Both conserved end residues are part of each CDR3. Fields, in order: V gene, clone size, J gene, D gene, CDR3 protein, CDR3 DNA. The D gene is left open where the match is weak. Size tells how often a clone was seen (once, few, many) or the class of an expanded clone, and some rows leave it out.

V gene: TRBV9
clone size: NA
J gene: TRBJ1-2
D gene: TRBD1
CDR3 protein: CASSVGDRGLGYTF
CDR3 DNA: TGTGCCAGCAGCGTAGGGGACAGGGGTCTAGGCTACACCTTC

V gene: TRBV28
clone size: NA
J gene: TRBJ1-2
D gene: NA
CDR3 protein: CASSSGQTSNYGYTF
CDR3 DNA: TGTGCCAGCAGTTCCGGACAAACTTCTAACTATGGCTACACCTTC

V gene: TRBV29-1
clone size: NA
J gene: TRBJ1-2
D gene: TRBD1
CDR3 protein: CSVESDRGRNGYTF
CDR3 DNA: TGCAGCGTTGAGTCAGACAGGGGCCGAAATGGCTACACCTTC

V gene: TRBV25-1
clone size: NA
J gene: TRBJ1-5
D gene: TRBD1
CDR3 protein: CASSLGTGRNQPQHF
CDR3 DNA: TGTGCCAGCAGTCTCGGGACAGGGCGCAATCAGCCCCAGCATTTT

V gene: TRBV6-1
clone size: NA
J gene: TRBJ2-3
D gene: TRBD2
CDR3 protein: CASSEDTSGTTDTQYF
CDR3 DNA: TGTGCCAGCAGTGAAGACACTAGCGGGACCACAGATACGCAGTATTTT

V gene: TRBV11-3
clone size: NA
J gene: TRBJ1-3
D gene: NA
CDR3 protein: CASLASPSNTIYF
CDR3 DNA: TGTGCCAGCTTGGCTTCACCCTCAAACACCATATATTTT

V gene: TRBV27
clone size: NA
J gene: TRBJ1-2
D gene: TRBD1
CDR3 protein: CASSSGQGSSGYTF
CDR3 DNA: TGTGCCAGCAGTTCCGGACAGGGATCATCTGGCTACACCTTC

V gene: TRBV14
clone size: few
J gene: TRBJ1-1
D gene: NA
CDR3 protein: CASSQEARGKAFF
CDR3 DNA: TGTGCCAGCAGCCAAGAGGCCAGGGGTAAAGCTTTCTTT

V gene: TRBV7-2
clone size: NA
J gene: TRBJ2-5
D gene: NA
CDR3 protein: CASSTRAIQETQYF
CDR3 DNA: TGTGCCAGCAGCACCCGCGCGATTCAAGAGACCCAGTACTTC

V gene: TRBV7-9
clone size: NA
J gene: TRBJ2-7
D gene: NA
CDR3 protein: CASSSLRLSAIYEQYF
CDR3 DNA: TGTGCCAGCAGCTCCCTAAGACTCTCAGCCATCTACGAGCAGTACTTC

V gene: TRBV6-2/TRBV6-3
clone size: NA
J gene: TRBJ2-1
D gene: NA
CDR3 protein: CASSYQTAYNEQFF
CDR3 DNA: TGTGCCAGCAGTTACCAGACAGCCTACAATGAGCAGTTCTTC

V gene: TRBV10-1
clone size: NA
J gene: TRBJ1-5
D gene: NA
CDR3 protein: CASSGGVGQPQHF
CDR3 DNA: TGCGCCAGCAGTGGGGGGGTGGGACAGCCCCAGCATTTT

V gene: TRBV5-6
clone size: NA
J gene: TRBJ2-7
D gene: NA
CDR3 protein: CASSLRPQGEQYF
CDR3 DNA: TGTGCCAGCAGCTTGCGCCCGCAGGGAGAGCAGTACTTC

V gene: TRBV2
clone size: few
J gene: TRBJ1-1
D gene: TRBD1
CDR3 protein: CASRRGGQGTTEAFF
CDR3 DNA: TGTGCCAGCAGGAGGGGGGGACAGGGAACCACTGAAGCTTTCTTT

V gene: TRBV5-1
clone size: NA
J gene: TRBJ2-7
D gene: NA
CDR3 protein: CASSFRVDEQYF
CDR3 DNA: TGCGCCAGCAGCTTCAGGGTCGACGAGCAGTACTTC

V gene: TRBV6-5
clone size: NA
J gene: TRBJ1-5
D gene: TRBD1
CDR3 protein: CASSYSATGEDQPQHF
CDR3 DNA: TGTGCCAGCAGTTACTCGGCGACAGGGGAGGATCAGCCCCAGCATTTT

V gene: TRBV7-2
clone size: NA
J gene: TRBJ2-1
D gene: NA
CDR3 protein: CASSLGGLATGEQFF
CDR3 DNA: TGTGCCAGCAGCTTAGGTGGCCTAGCAACGGGTGAGCAGTTCTTC

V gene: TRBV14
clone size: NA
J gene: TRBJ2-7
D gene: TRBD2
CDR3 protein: CASSQGWGGNEQYF
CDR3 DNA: TGTGCCAGCAGCCAAGGATGGGGAGGGAACGAGCAGTACTTC

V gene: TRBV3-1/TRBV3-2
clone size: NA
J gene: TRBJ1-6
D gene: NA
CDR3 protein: CASSQGSMGPLHF
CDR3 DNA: TGTGCCAGCAGCCAGGGCTCCATGGGACCCCTCCACTTT

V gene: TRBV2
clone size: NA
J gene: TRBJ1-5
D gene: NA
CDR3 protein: CASETGLNQPQHF
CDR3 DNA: TGTGCCAGCGAGACAGGTTTGAACCAGCCCCAGCATTTT

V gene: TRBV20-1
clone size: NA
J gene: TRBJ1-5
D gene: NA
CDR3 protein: CSASSGQPQHF
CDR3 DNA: TGCAGTGCTAGTTCAGGACAGCCCCAGCATTTT

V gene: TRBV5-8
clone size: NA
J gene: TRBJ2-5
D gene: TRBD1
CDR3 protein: CASSSRTGGQETQYF
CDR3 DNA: TGTGCCAGCAGCTCGAGGACAGGGGGCCAAGAGACCCAGTACTTC

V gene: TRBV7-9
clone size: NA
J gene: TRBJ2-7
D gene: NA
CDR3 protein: CASSLISRLAAPYEQYF
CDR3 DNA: TGTGCCAGCAGCTTAATCTCTCGGCTAGCTGCACCCTACGAGCAGTACTTC

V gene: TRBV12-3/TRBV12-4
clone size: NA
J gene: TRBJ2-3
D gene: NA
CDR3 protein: CASGGPDTQYF
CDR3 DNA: TGTGCCAGCGGGGGCCCAGATACGCAGTATTTT

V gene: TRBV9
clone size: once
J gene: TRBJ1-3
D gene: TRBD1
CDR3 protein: CASSGTGTGGSGNTIYF
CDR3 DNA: TGTGCCAGCAGCGGCACCGGGACAGGGGGCTCTGGAAACACCATATATTTT

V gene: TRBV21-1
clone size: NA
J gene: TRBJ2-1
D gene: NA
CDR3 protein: CASRFTQGRIFF
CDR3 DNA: TGTGCCAGCAGATTTACTCAAGGGAGGATCTTCTTC

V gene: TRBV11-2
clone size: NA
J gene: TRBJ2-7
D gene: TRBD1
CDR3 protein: CASKSGGTGVYEQYF
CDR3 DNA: TGTGCCAGCAAATCCGGCGGGACAGGTGTTTACGAGCAGTACTTC

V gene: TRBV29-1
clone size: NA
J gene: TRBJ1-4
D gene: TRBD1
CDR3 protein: CSGGQGASEKLFF
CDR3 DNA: TGCAGCGGGGGACAGGGGGCGAGTGAAAAACTGTTTTTT

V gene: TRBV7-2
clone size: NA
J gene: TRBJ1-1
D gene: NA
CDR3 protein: CASSSRTDAEAFF
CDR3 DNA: TGTGCCAGCAGCTCCCGGACAGACGCTGAAGCTTTCTTT

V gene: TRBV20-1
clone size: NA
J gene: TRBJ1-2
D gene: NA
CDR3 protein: CSASDTHGYTF
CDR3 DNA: TGCAGTGCTTCGGACACCCATGGCTACACCTTC

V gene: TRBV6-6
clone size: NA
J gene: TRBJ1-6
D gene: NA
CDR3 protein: CASSQDGGVPRALHF
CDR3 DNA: TGTGCCAGCAGTCAGGACGGGGGAGTGCCCAGGGCCCTCCACTTT

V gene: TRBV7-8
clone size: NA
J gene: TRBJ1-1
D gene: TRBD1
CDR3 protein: CASSLTFGQGVVTEAFF
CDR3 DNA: TGTGCCAGCAGCTTAACTTTTGGACAGGGGGTTGTCACTGAAGCTTTCTTT

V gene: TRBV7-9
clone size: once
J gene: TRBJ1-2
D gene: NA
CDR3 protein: CASTQGATNYGYTF
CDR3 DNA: TGTGCCAGCACCCAAGGGGCGACGAACTATGGCTACACCTTC

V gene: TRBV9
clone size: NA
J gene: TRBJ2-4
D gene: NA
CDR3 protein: CASSVEASGAKNIQYF
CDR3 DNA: TGTGCCAGCAGCGTAGAGGCGTCGGGGGCCAAAAACATTCAGTACTTC

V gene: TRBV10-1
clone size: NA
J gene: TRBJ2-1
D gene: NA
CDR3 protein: CASSSTGVRGGEQFF
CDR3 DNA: TGCGCCAGCAGCTCAACCGGGGTGCGGGGTGGTGAGCAGTTCTTC

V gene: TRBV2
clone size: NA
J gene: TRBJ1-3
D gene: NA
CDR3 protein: CASRPGTGNTIYF
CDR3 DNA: TGTGCCAGCAGGCCGGGGACTGGAAACACCATATATTTT

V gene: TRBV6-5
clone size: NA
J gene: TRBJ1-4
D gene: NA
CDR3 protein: CASSSPGNEKLFF
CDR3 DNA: TGTGCCAGCAGTTCCCCAGGGAATGAAAAACTGTTTTTT